The rows below give T cell receptor beta chains drawn from one sample of a study of shared clonotypes between healthy human individuals. Sequenced by immunoSEQ multiplex PCR; TCRdb stores in-frame clones only, minus some. This sample has roughly 700,000 clones, with less than 95% found just once. The sequenced material came from memory CD8+ T cells from PBMCs. All receptors come from a man between 18 and 35 years old in good health. Some clones in this sample may be carry-over from other donors' samples. The CDR3 runs from the conserved cysteine through the conserved F or W. Each record gives: clone size, J gene, D gene, V gene, CDR3 DNA, CDR3 protein. The D gene is left open where the match is weak. Only some rows state a clone size, as once, few, many or a class for expanded clones.

clone size: once
J gene: TRBJ2-1
D gene: TRBD2
V gene: TRBV11-2
CDR3 DNA: TGTGCCAGCAGTCCCCGACAGCGGGAGAGCGATGAGCAGTTCTTC
CDR3 protein: CASSPRQRESDEQFF

clone size: NA
J gene: TRBJ1-2
D gene: TRBD1
V gene: TRBV27
CDR3 DNA: TGTGCCAGCAGGACCACAGGGGGCGCTTTGGGCTACACCTTC
CDR3 protein: CASRTTGGALGYTF

clone size: once
J gene: TRBJ1-1
D gene: NA
V gene: TRBV7-9
CDR3 DNA: TGTGCCAGCAGCCCCACCGGTCAGGGTTGGAACACTGAAGCTTTCTTT
CDR3 protein: CASSPTGQGWNTEAFF

clone size: NA
J gene: TRBJ2-6
D gene: TRBD1
V gene: TRBV27
CDR3 DNA: TGTGCCAGCAGTTTGGACAGGGGATCCGCTGGGGCCAACGTCCTGACTTTC
CDR3 protein: CASSLDRGSAGANVLTF

clone size: NA
J gene: TRBJ1-1
D gene: NA
V gene: TRBV27
CDR3 DNA: TGTGCCAGCAGCCCCTTCTTGATGAACACTGAAGCTTTCTTT
CDR3 protein: CASSPFLMNTEAFF

clone size: NA
J gene: TRBJ2-3
D gene: NA
V gene: TRBV19
CDR3 DNA: TGTGCCAGTAGTATCATCTCCGCGGATACGCAGTATTTT
CDR3 protein: CASSIISADTQYF

clone size: NA
J gene: TRBJ2-5
D gene: TRBD2
V gene: TRBV11-1
CDR3 DNA: TGTGCCAGCAGCCCCTCGACATGGTCTAGCGGTCGGGGGGGGACCCAGTACTTC
CDR3 protein: CASSPSTWSSGRGGTQYF

clone size: NA
J gene: TRBJ1-5
D gene: TRBD1
V gene: TRBV27
CDR3 DNA: TGTGCCAGCAGTTTAAGGGGGCCAGGGCCCCAGCATTTT
CDR3 protein: CASSLRGPGPQHF

clone size: NA
J gene: TRBJ2-5
D gene: NA
V gene: TRBV9
CDR3 DNA: TGTGCCAGCAGCACCGGGGTAGCGGAATACCAAGAGACCCAGTACTTC
CDR3 protein: CASSTGVAEYQETQYF

clone size: NA
J gene: TRBJ1-2
D gene: NA
V gene: TRBV7-8
CDR3 DNA: TGTGCCAGCAGCCTACCTTCAGGGAACTATGGCTACACCTTC
CDR3 protein: CASSLPSGNYGYTF

clone size: NA
J gene: TRBJ2-2
D gene: TRBD2
V gene: TRBV29-1
CDR3 DNA: TGCAGCGTTGCGAGTAGCGGGAGGACGAACACCGGGGAGCTGTTTTTT
CDR3 protein: CSVASSGRTNTGELFF

clone size: once
J gene: TRBJ2-1
D gene: NA
V gene: TRBV2
CDR3 DNA: TGTGCCAGCAGTGACGCCATAGCCCTCTACAATGAGCAGTTCTTC
CDR3 protein: CASSDAIALYNEQFF

clone size: NA
J gene: TRBJ2-2
D gene: NA
V gene: TRBV6-5
CDR3 DNA: TGTGCCAGCAGTAACCCGGGACTCAGCACCGGGGAGCTGTTTTTT
CDR3 protein: CASSNPGLSTGELFF

clone size: once
J gene: TRBJ2-3
D gene: TRBD1
V gene: TRBV9
CDR3 DNA: TGTGCCAGCAGCGTAGGTTGGACAGGGGGTTCTACAGATACGCAGTATTTT
CDR3 protein: CASSVGWTGGSTDTQYF

clone size: NA
J gene: TRBJ1-5
D gene: NA
V gene: TRBV2
CDR3 DNA: TGTGCCAGCAGTGAATTCCCGGGTGGCAATCAGCCCCAGCATTTT
CDR3 protein: CASSEFPGGNQPQHF

clone size: NA
J gene: TRBJ1-3
D gene: NA
V gene: TRBV7-9
CDR3 DNA: TGTGCCAGCAGCTCCGACAGGGGAAACACCATATATTTT
CDR3 protein: CASSSDRGNTIYF

clone size: NA
J gene: TRBJ1-3
D gene: NA
V gene: TRBV7-9
CDR3 DNA: TGTGCCAGCAGCCTCCAGGGGCTCCTTGTAGACACCATATATTTT
CDR3 protein: CASSLQGLLVDTIYF

clone size: NA
J gene: TRBJ2-5
D gene: NA
V gene: TRBV5-1
CDR3 DNA: TGCGCCAGCAGCCCCCGGGGAGCCCGCCAAGAGACCCAGTACTTC
CDR3 protein: CASSPRGARQETQYF

clone size: NA
J gene: TRBJ2-2
D gene: NA
V gene: TRBV7-2
CDR3 DNA: TGTGCCAGCAGCACCGCCCCACGGATCGCGAACACCGGGGAGCTGTTTTTT
CDR3 protein: CASSTAPRIANTGELFF

clone size: NA
J gene: TRBJ2-5
D gene: NA
V gene: TRBV11-2
CDR3 DNA: TGTGCCAGCAGCGTCGGGTTCATTAAAGGGCTCCAAGAGACCCAGTACTTC
CDR3 protein: CASSVGFIKGLQETQYF

clone size: NA
J gene: TRBJ1-1
D gene: NA
V gene: TRBV13
CDR3 DNA: TGTGCCAGCATCATAAGCGGGAAGGCTGAAGCTTTCTTT
CDR3 protein: CASIISGKAEAFF

clone size: NA
J gene: TRBJ1-5
D gene: NA
V gene: TRBV12-2
CDR3 DNA: TGTGCAAGTCGCTTAGTCAGGGACAGCCGATATAGCAATCAGCCCCAGCATTTT
CDR3 protein: CASRLVRDSRYSNQPQHF

clone size: once
J gene: TRBJ2-7
D gene: TRBD2
V gene: TRBV5-6
CDR3 DNA: TGTGCCAGCAGAGACGGACTAGCGGTCTACGAGCAGTACTTC
CDR3 protein: CASRDGLAVYEQYF

clone size: NA
J gene: TRBJ1-5
D gene: TRBD1
V gene: TRBV27
CDR3 DNA: TGTGCCAGCAGAAGTTCGACAGGGTTAGTGAATCAGCCCCAGCATTTT
CDR3 protein: CASRSSTGLVNQPQHF

clone size: NA
J gene: TRBJ2-7
D gene: NA
V gene: TRBV7-2
CDR3 DNA: TGTGCCAGCAGCTTAGGACTCCGGAGCGAGCAGTACTTC
CDR3 protein: CASSLGLRSEQYF

clone size: NA
J gene: TRBJ2-7
D gene: NA
V gene: TRBV6-1
CDR3 DNA: TGTGCCAGCAGTGAACCAATAGCGGAGAGCGACTACGAGCAGTACTTC
CDR3 protein: CASSEPIAESDYEQYF

clone size: NA
J gene: TRBJ2-7
D gene: TRBD2
V gene: TRBV29-1
CDR3 DNA: TGCAGCGTTATAGCGGGAGTATTCGAGCAGTACTTC
CDR3 protein: CSVIAGVFEQYF

clone size: few
J gene: TRBJ2-5
D gene: NA
V gene: TRBV29-1
CDR3 DNA: TGCAGCGGCCGGATCGAGACCCAGTACTTC
CDR3 protein: CSGRIETQYF

clone size: NA
J gene: TRBJ2-1
D gene: TRBD2
V gene: TRBV9
CDR3 DNA: TGTGCCAGCAGTGCCTGGACTAGCGGGAGGGTGGATGAGCAGTTCTTC
CDR3 protein: CASSAWTSGRVDEQFF

clone size: few
J gene: TRBJ1-5
D gene: TRBD1
V gene: TRBV6-1
CDR3 DNA: TGTGCCAGCAGTGAAGTCGTATGGGACAGGGGATTTCTTAGCAATCAGCCCCAGCATTTT
CDR3 protein: CASSEVVWDRGFLSNQPQHF

clone size: NA
J gene: TRBJ2-5
D gene: NA
V gene: TRBV4-2
CDR3 DNA: TGTGCCAGCAGCCAATGGTCACAGGCCCAACCCCAAGAGACCCAGTACTTC
CDR3 protein: CASSQWSQAQPQETQYF

clone size: NA
J gene: TRBJ2-7
D gene: NA
V gene: TRBV15
CDR3 DNA: TGTGCCACCAGCAGAGGAACGGGGGACTCCTACGAGCAGTACTTC
CDR3 protein: CATSRGTGDSYEQYF

clone size: NA
J gene: TRBJ1-1
D gene: NA
V gene: TRBV19
CDR3 DNA: TGTGCCAGTAGTATAGACCTGAGGTATTCAGGCACTGAAGCTTTCTTT
CDR3 protein: CASSIDLRYSGTEAFF

clone size: NA
J gene: TRBJ2-2
D gene: NA
V gene: TRBV29-1
CDR3 DNA: TGCAGCGTTGAAAAGGGGACCGGGGAGCTGTTTTTT
CDR3 protein: CSVEKGTGELFF

clone size: NA
J gene: TRBJ2-1
D gene: NA
V gene: TRBV5-1
CDR3 DNA: TGCGCCAGCAGCGAGGAGGGAGGACGTTGGTCCTACAATGAGCAGTTCTTC
CDR3 protein: CASSEEGGRWSYNEQFF

clone size: NA
J gene: TRBJ2-1
D gene: NA
V gene: TRBV10-3
CDR3 DNA: TGTGCCATCAGTGAGTCGCAAGCGGGACACTACAATGAGCAGTTCTTC
CDR3 protein: CAISESQAGHYNEQFF

clone size: NA
J gene: TRBJ1-1
D gene: NA
V gene: TRBV2
CDR3 DNA: TGTGCCAGAATGCCTACGAGAGAGGGACCTAGAGGGACTGAAGCTTTCTTT
CDR3 protein: CARMPTREGPRGTEAFF

clone size: once
J gene: TRBJ2-7
D gene: NA
V gene: TRBV7-7
CDR3 DNA: TGTGCCAGCAGGTGCCGGGGAATCCGGGACTCGAACCCCTACGAGCAGTACTTC
CDR3 protein: CASRCRGIRDSNPYEQYF

clone size: once
J gene: TRBJ1-2
D gene: TRBD1
V gene: TRBV9
CDR3 DNA: TGTGCCAGCAGCCTTACGGGACAGGGCAACTATGGCTACACCTTC
CDR3 protein: CASSLTGQGNYGYTF

clone size: NA
J gene: TRBJ2-2
D gene: NA
V gene: TRBV7-9
CDR3 DNA: TGTGCCAGCAGCCCGACCGGGGAGCTGTTTTTT
CDR3 protein: CASSPTGELFF

clone size: once
J gene: TRBJ2-1
D gene: NA
V gene: TRBV27
CDR3 DNA: TGTGCCAGCAGTTATGGGGGAGTCCGCGGTGAGCAGTTCTTC
CDR3 protein: CASSYGGVRGEQFF

clone size: NA
J gene: TRBJ2-7
D gene: TRBD1
V gene: TRBV27
CDR3 DNA: TGTGCCAGTGGGGGGACAGGGTGGCACGAGCAGTACTTC
CDR3 protein: CASGGTGWHEQYF

clone size: NA
J gene: TRBJ2-7
D gene: NA
V gene: TRBV11-2
CDR3 DNA: TGTGCCAGCAGCGCACGAAGGGCGGCAGATCACTACGAGCAGTACTTC
CDR3 protein: CASSARRAADHYEQYF

clone size: few
J gene: TRBJ2-2
D gene: NA
V gene: TRBV29-1
CDR3 DNA: TGCAGCGTTGGGCGACCCGGGGAGCTGTTTTTT
CDR3 protein: CSVGRPGELFF

clone size: NA
J gene: TRBJ2-7
D gene: NA
V gene: TRBV7-9
CDR3 DNA: TGTGCCAGCACCCATACGAGTCCCCTCGGAGAGCAGTACTTC
CDR3 protein: CASTHTSPLGEQYF

clone size: NA
J gene: TRBJ2-5
D gene: TRBD2
V gene: TRBV4-1
CDR3 DNA: TGCGCCAGCAGCCAATCCCCCGGGACTAGCGGGAGGGTGTCCGAGACCCAGTACTTC
CDR3 protein: CASSQSPGTSGRVSETQYF

clone size: NA
J gene: TRBJ2-3
D gene: TRBD2
V gene: TRBV6-5
CDR3 DNA: TGTGCCAGCAGTTACTCGGGGCTAGCGGGAGATACGCAGTATTTT
CDR3 protein: CASSYSGLAGDTQYF

clone size: NA
J gene: TRBJ2-7
D gene: TRBD2
V gene: TRBV11-1
CDR3 DNA: TGTGCCAGCAGCCTTAGCGGGAGGGCCGCCGAGCAGTACTTC
CDR3 protein: CASSLSGRAAEQYF

clone size: NA
J gene: TRBJ1-1
D gene: TRBD1
V gene: TRBV7-9
CDR3 DNA: TGTGCCAGCAGTCCCAGGGGGATGAGCACTGAAGCTTTCTTT
CDR3 protein: CASSPRGMSTEAFF

clone size: NA
J gene: TRBJ2-1
D gene: TRBD2
V gene: TRBV5-1
CDR3 DNA: TGCGCCAGCAGCCAGGGACTAGCGCCCGTCAATGAGCAGTTCTTC
CDR3 protein: CASSQGLAPVNEQFF

clone size: NA
J gene: TRBJ2-6
D gene: TRBD1
V gene: TRBV7-3
CDR3 DNA: TGTGCCAGCAGCCGACGGACAGGGCGGTCTGGGGCCAACGTCCTGACTTTC
CDR3 protein: CASSRRTGRSGANVLTF

clone size: NA
J gene: TRBJ2-2
D gene: NA
V gene: TRBV27
CDR3 DNA: TGTGCCAGCAGTTCCTCCCGGGGCCCCGGGGAGCTGTTTTTT
CDR3 protein: CASSSSRGPGELFF

clone size: NA
J gene: TRBJ1-2
D gene: TRBD1
V gene: TRBV6-1
CDR3 DNA: TGTGCCAGCAGTGAGGGCAGGGGGGACTATGGCTACACCTTC
CDR3 protein: CASSEGRGDYGYTF